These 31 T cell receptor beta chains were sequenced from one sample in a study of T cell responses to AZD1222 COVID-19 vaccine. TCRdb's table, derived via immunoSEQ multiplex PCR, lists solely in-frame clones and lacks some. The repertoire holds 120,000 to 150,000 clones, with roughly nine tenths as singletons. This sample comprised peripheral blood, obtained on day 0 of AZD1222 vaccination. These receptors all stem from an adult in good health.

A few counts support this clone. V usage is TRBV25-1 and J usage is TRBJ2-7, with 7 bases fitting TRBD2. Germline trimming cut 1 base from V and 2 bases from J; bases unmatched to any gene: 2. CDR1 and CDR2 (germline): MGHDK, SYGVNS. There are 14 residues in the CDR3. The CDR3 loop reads CASSEFTSAYEQYF. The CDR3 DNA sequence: TGTGCCAGCAGTGAATTTACTAGCGCCTACGAGCAGTACTTC.

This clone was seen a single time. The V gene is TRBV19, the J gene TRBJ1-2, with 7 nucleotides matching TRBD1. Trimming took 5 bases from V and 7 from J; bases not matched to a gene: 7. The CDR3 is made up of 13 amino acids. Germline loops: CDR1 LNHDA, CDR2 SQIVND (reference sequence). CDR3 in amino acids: CASSDQTGSGYTF. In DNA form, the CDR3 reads TGTGCCAGTAGTGACCAGACAGGGAGTGGCTACACCTTC.

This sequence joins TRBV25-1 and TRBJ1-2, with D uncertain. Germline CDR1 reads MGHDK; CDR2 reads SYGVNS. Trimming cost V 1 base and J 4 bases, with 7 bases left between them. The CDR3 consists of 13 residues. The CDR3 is CASSELPTYGYTF. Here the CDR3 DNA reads TGTGCCAGCAGTGAATTACCCACCTATGGCTACACCTTC.

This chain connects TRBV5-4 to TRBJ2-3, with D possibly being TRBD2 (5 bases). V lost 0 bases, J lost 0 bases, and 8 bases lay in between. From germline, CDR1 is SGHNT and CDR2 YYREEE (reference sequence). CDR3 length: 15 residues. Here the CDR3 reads CASSLGGGSTDTQYF. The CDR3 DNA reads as TGTGCCAGCAGCTTGGGCGGCGGGAGCACAGATACGCAGTATTTT.

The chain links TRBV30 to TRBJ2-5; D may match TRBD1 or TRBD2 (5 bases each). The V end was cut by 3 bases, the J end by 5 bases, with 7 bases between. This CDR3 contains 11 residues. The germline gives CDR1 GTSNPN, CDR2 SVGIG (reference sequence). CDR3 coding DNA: TGTGCCTGGAGGGGGGAGGAGACCCAGTACTTC. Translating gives CAWRGEETQYF.

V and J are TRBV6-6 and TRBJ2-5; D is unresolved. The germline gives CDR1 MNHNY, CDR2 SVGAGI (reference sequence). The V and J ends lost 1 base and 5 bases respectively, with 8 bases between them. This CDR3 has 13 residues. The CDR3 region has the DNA TGTGCCAGCAGTTACTGGGATCAGGAGACCCAGTACTTC. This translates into CASSYWDQETQYF.

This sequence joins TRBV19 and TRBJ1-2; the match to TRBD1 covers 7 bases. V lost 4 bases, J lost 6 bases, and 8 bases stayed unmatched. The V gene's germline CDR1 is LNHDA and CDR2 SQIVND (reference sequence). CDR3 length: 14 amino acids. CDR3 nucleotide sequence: TGTGCCAGTAGTACCCGGACAGGTGGGGATGGCTACACCTTC. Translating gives CASSTRTGGDGYTF.

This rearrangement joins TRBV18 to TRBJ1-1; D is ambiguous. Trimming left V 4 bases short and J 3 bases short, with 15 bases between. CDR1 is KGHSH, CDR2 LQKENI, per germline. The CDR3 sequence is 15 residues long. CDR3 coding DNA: TGTGCCAGCTCACGAAGGGAGGGAACCTACACTGAAGCTTTCTTT. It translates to CASSRREGTYTEAFF.

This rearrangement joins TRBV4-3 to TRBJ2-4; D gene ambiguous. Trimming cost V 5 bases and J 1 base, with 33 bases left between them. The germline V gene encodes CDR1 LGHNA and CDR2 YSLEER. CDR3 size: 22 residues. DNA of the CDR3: TGCGCCAGCAGCAAGGTGTATCCTTTCCCCTTAAACCCCCCATTGGCCAAAAACATTCAGTACTTC. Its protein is CASSKVYPFPLNPPLAKNIQYF.

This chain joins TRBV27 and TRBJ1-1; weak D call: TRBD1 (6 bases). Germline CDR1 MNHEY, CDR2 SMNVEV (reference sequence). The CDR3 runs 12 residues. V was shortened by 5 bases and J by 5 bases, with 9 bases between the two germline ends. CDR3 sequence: CASSTGLTEAFF. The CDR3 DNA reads TGTGCCAGCAGTACAGGGTTGACTGAAGCTTTCTTT.

The CDR3 DNA reads as TGCGCCAGCAGCTTGGTGGCCAGGGGCGACTATGGCTACACCTTC. Translation: CASSLVARGDYGYTF. The chain links TRBV5-1 to TRBJ1-2, with D perhaps matching TRBD1 (6 bases). Germline-derived CDR1 and CDR2 are SGHRS and YFSETQ. This CDR3 contains 15 residues. The ends were cut back, 0 bases at V and 3 bases at J, with 12 bases in the middle. Supplemented by reference TRBV5-1 and TRBJ1-2, the full variable domain reads KAGVTQTPRYLIKTRGQQVTLSCSPISGHRSVSWYQQTPGQGLQFLFEYFSETQRNKGNFPGRFSGRQFSNSRSEMNVSTLELGDSALYLCASSLVARGDYGYTFGSGTRLTVV.

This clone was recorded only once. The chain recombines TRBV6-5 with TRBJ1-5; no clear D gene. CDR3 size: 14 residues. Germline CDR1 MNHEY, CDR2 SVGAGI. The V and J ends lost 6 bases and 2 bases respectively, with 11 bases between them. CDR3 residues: CASRGVSGNQPQHF. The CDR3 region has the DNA TGTGCCAGCAGAGGTGTTTCGGGCAATCAGCCCCAGCATTTT.

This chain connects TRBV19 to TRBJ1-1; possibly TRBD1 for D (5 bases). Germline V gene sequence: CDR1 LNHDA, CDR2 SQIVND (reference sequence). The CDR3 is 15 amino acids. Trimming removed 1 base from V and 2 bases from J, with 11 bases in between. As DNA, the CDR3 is TGTGCCAGTAGTATAGTGCCCGGGGCTAACACTGAAGCTTTCTTT. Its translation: CASSIVPGANTEAFF.

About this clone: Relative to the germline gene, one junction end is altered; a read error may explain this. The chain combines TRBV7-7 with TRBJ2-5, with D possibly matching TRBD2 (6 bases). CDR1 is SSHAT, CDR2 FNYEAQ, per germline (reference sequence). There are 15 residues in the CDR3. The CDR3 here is CASSLAVGGQETQYF. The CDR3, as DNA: TGTGCTAGCAGCTTAGCAGTGGGGGGACAAGAGACCCAGTACTTC. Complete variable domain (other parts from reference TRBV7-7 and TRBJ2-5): GAGVSQSPRYKVTKRGQDVTLRCDPISSHATLYWYQQALGQGPEFLTYFNYEAQPDKSGLPSDRFSAERPEGSISTLTIQRTEQRDSAMYRCASSLAVGGQETQYFGPGTRLLVL.

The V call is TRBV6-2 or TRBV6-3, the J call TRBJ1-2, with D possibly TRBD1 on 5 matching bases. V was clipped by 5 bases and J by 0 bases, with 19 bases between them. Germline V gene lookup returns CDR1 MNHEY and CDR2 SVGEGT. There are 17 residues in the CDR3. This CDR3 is CASSTVPGRGSNYGYTF. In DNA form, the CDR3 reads TGTGCCAGCAGTACGGTACCCGGTCGGGGGTCTAACTATGGCTACACCTTC.

CDR3 sequence reads: CASSHDTGELFF. CDR3 DNA: TGCGCCAGCAGCCACGACACCGGGGAGCTGTTTTTT. The J gene is TRBJ2-2, the V gene TRBV5-1; D unclear. This CDR3 comprises 12 residues. The ends were cut back, 4 bases at V and 3 bases at J, with 4 bases in the middle. Germline values: CDR1 SGHRS, CDR2 YFSETQ.

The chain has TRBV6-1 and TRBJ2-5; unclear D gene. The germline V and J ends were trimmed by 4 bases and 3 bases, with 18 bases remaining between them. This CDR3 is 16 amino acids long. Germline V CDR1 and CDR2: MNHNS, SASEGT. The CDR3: CASSGWRYSSEETQYF. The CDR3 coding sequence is TGTGCCAGCAGTGGTTGGCGATATAGTTCTGAAGAGACCCAGTACTTC.

The CDR3 DNA sequence: TGTGCCAGCAGCGTAGAGGGGAGGGCCTACGAGCAGTACTTC. It is translated as CASSVEGRAYEQYF. The J gene is TRBJ2-7, the V gene TRBV9; 7 bases align to TRBD2. V shed 0 bases and J 2 bases; nucleotides not matched to a gene: 2. The CDR3 runs to 14 residues. CDR1 is SGDLS, CDR2 YYNGEE, per germline.

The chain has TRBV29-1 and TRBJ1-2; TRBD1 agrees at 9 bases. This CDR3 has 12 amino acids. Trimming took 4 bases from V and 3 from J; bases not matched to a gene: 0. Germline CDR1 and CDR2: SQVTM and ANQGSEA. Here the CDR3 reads CSVGTGDYGYTF. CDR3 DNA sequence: TGCAGCGTTGGGACAGGGGACTATGGCTACACCTTC.

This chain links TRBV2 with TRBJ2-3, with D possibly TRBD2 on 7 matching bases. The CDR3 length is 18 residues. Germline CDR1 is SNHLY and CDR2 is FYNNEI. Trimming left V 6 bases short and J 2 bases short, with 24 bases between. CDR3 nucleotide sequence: TGTGCCAGCAGGCCTCGGGGGGCGAACCCCTCCGACACAGATACGCAGTATTTT. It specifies CASRPRGANPSDTDTQYF. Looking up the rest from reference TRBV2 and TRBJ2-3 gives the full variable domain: EPEVTQTPSHQVTQMGQEVILRCVPISNHLYFYWYRQILGQKVEFLVSFYNNEISEKSEIFDDQFSVERPDGSNFTLKIRSTKLEDSAMYFCASRPRGANPSDTDTQYFGPGTRLTVL.

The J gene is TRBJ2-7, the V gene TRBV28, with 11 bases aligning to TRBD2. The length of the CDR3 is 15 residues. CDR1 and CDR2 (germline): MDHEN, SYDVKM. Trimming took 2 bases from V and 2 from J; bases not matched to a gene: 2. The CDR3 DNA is TGTGCCAGCAGTTTAGTTAGCGGGGGGGCCTACGAGCAGTACTTC. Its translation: CASSLVSGGAYEQYF.

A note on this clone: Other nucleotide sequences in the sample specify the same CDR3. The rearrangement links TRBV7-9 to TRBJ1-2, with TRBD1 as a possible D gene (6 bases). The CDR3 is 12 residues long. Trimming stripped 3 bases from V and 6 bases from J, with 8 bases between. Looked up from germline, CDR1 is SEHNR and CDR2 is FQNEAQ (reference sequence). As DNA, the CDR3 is TGTGCCAGCAGCTTCAACAGGGATGGCTACACCTTC. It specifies CASSFNRDGYTF. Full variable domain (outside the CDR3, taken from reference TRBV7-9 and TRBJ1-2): DTGVSQNPRHKITKRGQNVTFRCDPISEHNRLYWYRQTLGQGPEFLTYFQNEAQLEKSRLLSDRFSAERPKGSFSTLEIQRTEQGDSAMYLCASSFNRDGYTFGSGTRLTVV.

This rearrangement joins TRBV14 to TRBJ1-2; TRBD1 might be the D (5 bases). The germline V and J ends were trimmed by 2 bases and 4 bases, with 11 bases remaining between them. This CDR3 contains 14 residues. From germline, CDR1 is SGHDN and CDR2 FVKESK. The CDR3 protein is CASSQSRGPYGYTF. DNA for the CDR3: TGTGCCAGCAGCCAAAGTAGGGGTCCCTATGGCTACACCTTC. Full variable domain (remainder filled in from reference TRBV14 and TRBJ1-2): EAGVTQFPSHSVIEKGQTVTLRCDPISGHDNLYWYRRVMGKEIKFLLHFVKESKQDESGMPNNRFLAERTGGTYSTLKVQPAELEDSGVYFCASSQSRGPYGYTFGSGTRLTVV.

The CDR3 loop reads CASSPYRDNSPLHF. In DNA form, the CDR3 reads TGTGCCAGCTCACCTTACAGGGATAATTCACCCCTCCACTTT. V and J are TRBV18 and TRBJ1-6; maybe TRBD1 (6 bases). Germline CDR1 and CDR2: KGHSH and LQKENI. The CDR3 extends over 14 amino acids. Trimming shortened V by 3 bases and J by 5 bases, and 8 bases separated the two germline ends.

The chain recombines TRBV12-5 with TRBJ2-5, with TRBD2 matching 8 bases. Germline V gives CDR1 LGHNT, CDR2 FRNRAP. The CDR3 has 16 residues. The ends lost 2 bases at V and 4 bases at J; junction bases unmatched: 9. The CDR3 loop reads CASGLNLAGGAETQYF. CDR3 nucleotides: TGTGCTAGTGGTTTGAATCTAGCGGGTGGGGCAGAGACCCAGTACTTC.

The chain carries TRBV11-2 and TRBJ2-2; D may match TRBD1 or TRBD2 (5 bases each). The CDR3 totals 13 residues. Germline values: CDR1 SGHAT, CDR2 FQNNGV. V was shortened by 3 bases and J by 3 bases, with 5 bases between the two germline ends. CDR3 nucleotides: TGTGCCAGCAGCTTGGGGGACACCGGGGAGCTGTTTTTT. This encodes CASSLGDTGELFF. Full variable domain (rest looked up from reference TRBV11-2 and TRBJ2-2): EAGVAQSPRYKIIEKRQSVAFWCNPISGHATLYWYQQILGQGPKLLIQFQNNGVVDDSQLPKDRFSAERLKGVDSTLKIQPAKLEDSAVYLCASSLGDTGELFFGEGSRLTVL.

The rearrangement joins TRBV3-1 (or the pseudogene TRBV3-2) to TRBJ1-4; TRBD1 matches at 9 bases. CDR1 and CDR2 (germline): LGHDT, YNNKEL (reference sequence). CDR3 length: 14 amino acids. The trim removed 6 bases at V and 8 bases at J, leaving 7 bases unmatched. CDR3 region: CASRLRQGGEKLFF. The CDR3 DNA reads TGTGCCAGCAGACTACGACAGGGGGGCGAAAAACTGTTTTTT.

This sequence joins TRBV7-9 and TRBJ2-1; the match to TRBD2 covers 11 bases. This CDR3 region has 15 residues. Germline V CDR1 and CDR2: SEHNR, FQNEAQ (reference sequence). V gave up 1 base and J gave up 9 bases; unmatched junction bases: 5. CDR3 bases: TGTGCCAGCAGCTTAGAGACTAGCGGGGTAGGTGAGCAGTTCTTC. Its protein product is CASSLETSGVGEQFF.

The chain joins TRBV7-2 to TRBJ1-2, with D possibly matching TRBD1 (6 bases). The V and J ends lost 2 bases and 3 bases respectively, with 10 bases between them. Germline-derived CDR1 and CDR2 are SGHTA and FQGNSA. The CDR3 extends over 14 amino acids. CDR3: CASSLTGQDYGYTF. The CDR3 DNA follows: TGTGCCAGCAGCTTAACAGGGCAGGACTATGGCTACACCTTC.

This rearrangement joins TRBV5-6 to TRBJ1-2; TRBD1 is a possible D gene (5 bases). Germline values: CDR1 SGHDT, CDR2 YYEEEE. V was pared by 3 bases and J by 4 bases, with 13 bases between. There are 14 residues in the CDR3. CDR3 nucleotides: TGTGCCAGCAGCTCAGGAGGGGCGAGCTATGGCTACACCTTC. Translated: CASSSGGASYGYTF.

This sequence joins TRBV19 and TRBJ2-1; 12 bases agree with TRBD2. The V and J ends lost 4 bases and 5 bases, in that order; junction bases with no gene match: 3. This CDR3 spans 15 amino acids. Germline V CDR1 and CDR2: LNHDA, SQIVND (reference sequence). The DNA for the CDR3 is TGTGCCAGTAGTACTTGGACTAGCGGGAACAATGAGCAGTTCTTC. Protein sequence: CASSTWTSGNNEQFF.